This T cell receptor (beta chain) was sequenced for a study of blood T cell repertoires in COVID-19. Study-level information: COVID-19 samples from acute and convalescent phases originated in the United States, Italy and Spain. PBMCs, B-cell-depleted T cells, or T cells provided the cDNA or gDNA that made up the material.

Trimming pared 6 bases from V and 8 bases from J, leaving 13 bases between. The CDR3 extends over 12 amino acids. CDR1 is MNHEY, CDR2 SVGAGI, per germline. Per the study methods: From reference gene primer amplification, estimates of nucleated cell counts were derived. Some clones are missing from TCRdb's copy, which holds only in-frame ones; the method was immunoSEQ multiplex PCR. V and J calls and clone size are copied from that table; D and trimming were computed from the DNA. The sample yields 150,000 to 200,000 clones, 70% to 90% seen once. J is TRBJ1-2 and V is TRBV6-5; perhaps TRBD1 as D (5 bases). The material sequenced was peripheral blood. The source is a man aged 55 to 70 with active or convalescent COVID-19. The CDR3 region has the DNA TGTGCCAGCAGCGCCAGGGCCCGGGGCTACACCTTC. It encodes CASSARARGYTF.